These 8 T cell receptor beta chains were all obtained from the same sample, sequenced in a study of shared clonotypes between healthy human individuals. The assay was immunoSEQ multiplex PCR, and TCRdb's table has in-frame clones only and misses some. Of more than 450,000 clones in the sample, 70% to 80% were seen once. The sample taken for sequencing was PBMCs. Every receptor here comes from a woman between 40 and 50 years old in good health. Some clones in this sample may be carry-over from other donors' samples.

This chain joins TRBV7-3 and TRBJ2-5, with D perhaps TRBD2 (5 bases). V dropped 0 bases and J dropped 1 base, with 6 bases sitting between them. The CDR3 loop spans 14 amino acids. The germline gives CDR1 SGHTA, CDR2 FQGTGA. The CDR3 is CASSLTGAQETQYF. The CDR3 DNA reads TGTGCCAGCAGCTTAACGGGAGCCCAAGAGACCCAGTACTTC.

This clone is labeled large. V gene TRBV29-1 combines with J gene TRBJ1-2, with unresolved D. The CDR3 has 11 residues. Germline loops: CDR1 SQVTM, CDR2 ANQGSEA. Trimming pared 7 bases from V and 2 bases from J, leaving 8 bases between. The CDR3, as DNA: TGCAGCGAGTCCTCAAACTATGGCTACACCTTC. It encodes CSESSNYGYTF.

The V and J genes are TRBV2 and TRBJ1-2; no clear D gene. The CDR3 sequence is 15 residues long. The V and J ends lost 0 bases and 7 bases respectively, with 15 bases between them. CDR1 and CDR2 from the germline V gene are SNHLY and FYNNEI. The CDR3, as DNA: TGTGCCAGCAGTGAAGCCGGGCAGACATTAGGTGGCTACACCTTC. This gives the protein CASSEAGQTLGGYTF.

This clone was detected a few times. V is TRBV5-1 and J is TRBJ2-7; no clear D. Trimming took 1 base from V and 0 from J, leaving 11 bases between them. Germline V gene sequence: CDR1 SGHRS, CDR2 YFSETQ. The CDR3 runs to 15 residues. The CDR3 loop is CASSLRGVSSYEQYF. The CDR3 DNA follows: TGCGCCAGCAGCTTGAGAGGCGTGAGCTCCTACGAGCAGTACTTC.

The chain uses TRBV9 and TRBJ2-1, with 7 bases lining up with TRBD1. The J segment lost 6 bases and the V segment lost 0 bases, leaving 6 bases of the junction unmatched. CDR3 length: 15 amino acids. Germline CDR1 and CDR2: SGDLS and YYNGEE. The CDR3 DNA reads TGTGCCAGCAGCGTAGAGTCTACAGGGGTCAATGAGCAGTTCTTC. Amino acids: CASSVESTGVNEQFF.

J is TRBJ2-1 and V is TRBV7-6; 10 bases map to TRBD2. In germline, CDR1 is SGHVS, CDR2 FNYEAQ. The J segment lost 4 bases and the V segment lost 1 base, leaving 7 bases of the junction unmatched. CDR3 size: 17 residues. The CDR3 DNA reads TGTGCCAGCAGCTTAGGGCTAGCGGGAGATTCATACAATGAGCAGTTCTTC. Its translation is CASSLGLAGDSYNEQFF.

The chain employs TRBV19 and TRBJ2-5; D unresolved. Germline CDR1 LNHDA, CDR2 SQIVND (reference sequence). Trimming pared 3 bases from V and 2 bases from J, leaving 13 bases between. The CDR3 runs to 15 residues. The CDR3: CASSIEVSAQETQYF. Here the CDR3 DNA reads TGTGCCAGTAGTATTGAAGTCAGCGCGCAAGAGACCCAGTACTTC.

The chain links TRBV15 to TRBJ2-7, with no clear D. This CDR3 has 13 residues. CDR1 LNHNV and CDR2 YYDKDF come from the germline V gene (reference sequence). The V end lost 4 bases, the J end lost 3 bases, and 10 bases lay between the germline ends. The CDR3, as DNA: TGTGCCACCAGCACTGCGAAATACTACGAGCAGTACTTC. Protein product: CATSTAKYYEQYF.